The 10 T cell receptor beta chains listed next were all sequenced from one sample in a study of shared clonotypes between healthy human individuals. This table comes from immunoSEQ multiplex PCR, and its TCRdb copy is limited to in-frame clones, with some not included. Of about 600,000 clones in the sample, roughly 97% were seen once. The sequenced sample consisted of naive CD4+ T cells sorted from blood. Indicated subset: CD45RA+ positively selected. Source of these receptors: a woman aged 25 to 45 in good health.

The CDR3 DNA reads TGCGCCAGCAGCCCCCGCGGCTACACCTTC. This encodes CASSPRGYTF. V usage is TRBV4-1 and J usage is TRBJ1-2; D call uncertain. The CDR3 totals 10 residues. V lost 4 bases, J lost 8 bases, and 5 bases lay in between. From germline, CDR1 is MGHRA and CDR2 YSYEKL.

V usage is TRBV19 and J usage is TRBJ2-7, with 13 bases aligning to TRBD2. J lost 6 bases, V lost 3 bases, and 11 bases had no gene match. Looked up from germline, CDR1 is LNHDA and CDR2 is SQIVND (reference sequence). This CDR3 is built from 17 residues. CDR3 sequence (DNA): TGTGCCAGTAGTATCGGAGGACTAGCGGGAGTTATGGTCGAGCAGTACTTC. Translated: CASSIGGLAGVMVEQYF. Full variable domain (outside the CDR3, taken from reference TRBV19 and TRBJ2-7): DGGITQSPKYLFRKEGQNVTLSCEQNLNHDAMYWYRQDPGQGLRLIYYSQIVNDFQKGDIAEGYSVSREKKESFPLTVTSAQKNPTAFYLCASSIGGLAGVMVEQYFGPGTRLTVT.

The V and J genes are TRBV5-1 and TRBJ1-1, with D unclear. This CDR3 region has 12 residues. CDR1 is SGHRS, CDR2 YFSETQ, per germline. V was pared by 4 bases and J by 0 bases, with 4 bases between. The CDR3 region is CASSALNTEAFF. CDR3 DNA sequence: TGCGCCAGCAGCGCCCTGAACACTGAAGCTTTCTTT.

This rearrangement joins TRBV28 to TRBJ2-7; D is unclear. The germline V and J ends were trimmed by 3 bases and 2 bases, with 11 bases remaining between them. CDR1 is MDHEN, CDR2 SYDVKM, per germline. The CDR3 has 14 amino acids. CDR3 loop: CASSFPAGPYEQYF. The CDR3 DNA reads as TGTGCCAGCAGTTTCCCCGCCGGACCCTACGAGCAGTACTTC.

This chain joins TRBV13 and TRBJ2-4; 7 positions match TRBD2. Germline trimming cut 4 bases from V and 3 bases from J; bases unmatched to any gene: 18. This CDR3 region has 19 residues. Germline CDR1 is PRHDT and CDR2 is FYEKMQ (reference sequence). The CDR3 nucleotides read TGTGCCAGCAGCTATTTAAGGGGAGGGAAGAATTTCGACAAAAACATTCAGTACTTC. Its translation is CASSYLRGGKNFDKNIQYF.

The chain carries TRBV6-5 and TRBJ1-1; D unresolved. There are 15 residues in the CDR3. V lost 6 bases and J 3 bases, leaving 17 bases between the germline ends. Germline CDR1 reads MNHEY; CDR2 reads SVGAGI. The CDR3 spells CASSSRRPRDTEAFF. The DNA for the CDR3 is TGTGCCAGCAGCTCCCGCCGACCTCGGGACACTGAAGCTTTCTTT.

The chain uses TRBV6-6 and TRBJ1-5, with D possibly being TRBD1 (5 bases). The germline V gene encodes CDR1 MNHNY and CDR2 SVGAGI (reference sequence). The length of the CDR3 is 15 residues. V gave up 1 base and J gave up 2 bases, with 9 bases separating them. This chain's CDR3 is CASSYLGGGNQPQHF. The DNA of the CDR3 is TGTGCCAGCAGTTACTTGGGGGGTGGCAATCAGCCCCAGCATTTT.

The rearrangement links TRBV5-1 to TRBJ2-1; 9 nucleotides agree with TRBD1. Trimming at V came to 0 bases and at J to 6 bases, leaving 4 bases not matched to a gene. CDR1 is SGHRS and CDR2 is YFSETQ in the germline V gene. This CDR3 region has 15 residues. The CDR3 DNA is TGCGCCAGCAGCTTGGCCGGGACAGGGATCAATGAGCAGTTCTTC. Protein product: CASSLAGTGINEQFF. Full variable domain (remainder filled in from reference TRBV5-1 and TRBJ2-1): KAGVTQTPRYLIKTRGQQVTLSCSPISGHRSVSWYQQTPGQGLQFLFEYFSETQRNKGNFPGRFSGRQFSNSRSEMNVSTLELGDSALYLCASSLAGTGINEQFFGPGTRLTVL.

The chain is built from TRBV5-4 and TRBJ2-1; TRBD2 agrees at 10 bases. This CDR3 has 18 residues. V trimming: 2 bases; J trimming: 0 bases; junction bases outside the gene matches: 8. Per germline, CDR1 SGHNT and CDR2 YYREEE (reference sequence). The CDR3: CASSFGGTSESSYNEQFF. The CDR3 coding sequence is TGTGCCAGCAGCTTCGGAGGGACTAGCGAGAGCTCCTACAATGAGCAGTTCTTC. Based on the CDR3 plus reference TRBV5-4 and TRBJ2-1, the full variable domain is ETGVTQSPTHLIKTRGQQVTLRCSSQSGHNTVSWYQQALGQGPQFIFQYYREEENGRGNFPPRFSGLQFPNYSSELNVNALELDDSALYLCASSFGGTSESSYNEQFFGPGTRLTVL.

The V and J genes are TRBV7-9 and TRBJ1-4, with D hard to call. Germline V lookup: CDR1 SEHNR, CDR2 FQNEAQ (reference sequence). The length of the CDR3 is 15 residues. Trimming pared 6 bases from V and 3 bases from J, leaving 14 bases between. CDR3 region: CASRPGAGSNEKLFF. CDR3 in DNA: TGTGCCAGCAGGCCGGGAGCGGGGTCTAATGAAAAACTGTTTTTT.